This T cell receptor beta chain was found in a study of cytomegalovirus exposure and HLA in healthy donors. Regarding the study as a whole: Later examination showed HLA-associated TCR beta chains had greater clonal expansion than equally common others. HLA allele associations emerged for about 16,000 TCR beta sequences in a later analysis, at 0.05 false discovery rate. CMV serostatus was the only recorded immune exposure for donors. The authors reported that TCR beta sequences could predict HLA-A and HLA-B alleles. These predictions were accurate for most subjects in the first cohort.

PCR involved 60 Vbeta and 13 Jbeta primers. TCRdb keeps only in-frame clones here, not all; method: immunoSEQ multiplex PCR. The sample has about 120,000 clones; approximately 72% are singletons. Concerning this clone: Antigen: not known.

The length of the CDR3 is 19 residues. V was clipped by 0 bases and J by 0 bases; unmatched bases: 4. Germline lookup yields CDR1 MGHRA and CDR2 YSYEKL. The sequenced sample was PBMCs. The chain combines TRBV4-1 with TRBJ2-2, with 13 nucleotides matching TRBD2. This receptor was identified in a man aged 18 to 30 in good health and CMV-seronegative. CDR3 residues: CASSQEELAGGANTGELFF. CDR3 bases: TGCGCCAGCAGCCAAGAGGAACTAGCGGGGGGGGCGAACACCGGGGAGCTGTTTTTT.